These 19 T cell receptor beta chains were all obtained from the same sample, sequenced in a study of T-cell memory formation after mild COVID-19. TCRdb independently ran MiXCR on the 5' RACE reads; one entry per CDR3 protein. The sample shows about 430,000 distinct CDR3 sequences, roughly 18% of them seen only once. Sequencing was done on a sample of PBMCs or a T cell subset sorted from them (not recorded which). All receptors derive from a man aged 18 to 30 who had mild COVID-19 (a few samples of this study predate the infection). Cell type and time point are not known.

This chain connects TRBV2 to TRBJ1-2, with D hard to call. Trimming took 7 bases from V and 4 from J, leaving 10 bases between them. The CDR3 is 12 amino acids. Germline CDR1 reads SNHLY; CDR2 reads FYNNEI. CDR3 coding DNA: TGTGCCAGCAAGGAGGAGAGCTATGGCTACACCTTC. This codes for CASKEESYGYTF.

This clonotype was found many times. The V gene is TRBV20-1, the J gene TRBJ1-4; a possible D gene is TRBD1 (5 bases). V was cut by 3 bases and J by 4 bases, with 15 bases left in between. There are 15 residues in the CDR3. Germline assignment: CDR1 DFQATT and CDR2 SNEGSKA (reference sequence). This chain's CDR3 is CSASPATGLNEKLFF. DNA for the CDR3: TGCAGTGCTAGCCCGGCCACAGGACTTAATGAAAAACTGTTTTTT.

This clonotype was seen more than once but under ten times. The genes are TRBV30 and TRBJ1-2; no reliable D call. Looked up from germline, CDR1 is GTSNPN and CDR2 is SVGIG (reference sequence). Trimming shortened V by 2 bases and J by 3 bases, and 4 bases separated the two germline ends. This CDR3 contains 11 residues. DNA of the CDR3: TGTGCCTGGAGTCTTTACTATGGCTACACCTTC. It encodes CAWSLYYGYTF.

The chain has TRBV12-3 or TRBV12-4 and TRBJ1-5; 8 bases are shared with TRBD1. The CDR3 runs 14 residues. Trimming removed 6 bases from V and 3 bases from J; junction bases left unmatched: 4. The DNA of the CDR3 is TGTGCCAGCAGGTACAGGGGGAACAATCAGCCCCAGCATTTT. Translation gives CASRYRGNNQPQHF.

This clonotype showed up just a few times. The chain is built from TRBV4-1 and TRBJ2-7, with TRBD1 matching 9 bases. The germline CDR1 and CDR2 sequences are MGHRA and YSYEKL. The CDR3 runs to 15 residues. With 4 bases clipped from V and 0 bases from J, the junction kept 4 bases outside the gene matches. CDR3 sequence reads: CASSLKDRGSYEQYF. The CDR3 coding sequence is TGCGCCAGCAGCCTGAAGGACAGGGGCTCCTACGAGCAGTACTTC.

A few counts support this clonotype. The chain couples TRBV7-9 to TRBJ1-2; tentatively, D is TRBD1 (6 bases). This CDR3 comprises 15 residues. From germline, CDR1 is SEHNR and CDR2 FQNEAQ (reference sequence). Trimming cost V 4 bases and J 6 bases, with 18 bases left between them. CDR3 sequence reads: CASSSAAGAPNGYTF. DNA of the CDR3: TGTGCCAGCAGCTCAGCAGCGGGGGCGCCGAATGGCTACACCTTC.

This clonotype was seen at least ten times. The rearrangement links TRBV7-2 to TRBJ2-7; D might be TRBD1 (6 bases). Germline CDR1 SGHTA, CDR2 FQGNSA. Trimming pared 3 bases from V and 3 bases from J, leaving 12 bases between. The CDR3 totals 14 residues. The CDR3 region is CASSLARGRYEQYF. In nucleotides, the CDR3 is TGTGCCAGCAGCTTGGCCAGGGGACGCTACGAGCAGTACTTC.

In this sample, this clonotype turned up many times. This chain joins TRBV7-2 and TRBJ2-5; D is uncertain. The CDR3 runs 10 residues. V gave up 8 bases and J gave up 3 bases, with 4 bases separating them. Per germline, CDR1 SGHTA and CDR2 FQGNSA. CDR3 DNA: TGTGCCAGCGGTAAAGAGACCCAGTACTTC. Its protein product is CASGKETQYF.

CDR3 in amino acids: CSGGGGKGNEQFF. CDR3 DNA: TGCAGCGGAGGAGGGGGGAAGGGAAATGAGCAGTTCTTC. V usage is TRBV29-1 and J usage is TRBJ2-1; D assignment may be TRBD1 or TRBD2 (6 bases each). The V and J ends lost 7 bases and 7 bases respectively, with 17 bases between them. The CDR3 covers 13 residues. Germline V CDR1 and CDR2: SQVTM, ANQGSEA.

Here the CDR3 DNA reads TGTGCCAGCAGGTCCCCGGGGGGGCGCGAGACCCAGTACTTC. Amino acid sequence: CASRSPGGRETQYF. The rearrangement joins TRBV11-2 to TRBJ2-5, with TRBD2 matching over 8 bases. V was pared by 6 bases and J by 5 bases, with 8 bases of the junction left unmatched. Per germline, CDR1 SGHAT and CDR2 FQNNGV. The CDR3 runs to 14 residues.

This clonotype showed up just a few times. The chain uses TRBV9 and TRBJ2-1, with TRBD2 matching 13 bases. The CDR3 has 16 residues. The J segment lost 2 bases and the V segment lost 2 bases, leaving 1 base of the junction unmatched. CDR1 and CDR2 (germline): SGDLS, YYNGEE. This chain's CDR3 is CASSVGLAGAYNEQFF. CDR3 nucleotides: TGTGCCAGCAGCGTCGGACTAGCGGGGGCCTACAATGAGCAGTTCTTC.

This clonotype was counted a few times. V gene TRBV21-1 combines with J gene TRBJ2-1; the DNA was not compared with TRBD2, the D call given in the table. TRBV21-1 is designated a pseudogene. The CDR3 extends over 13 amino acids. CDR3 coding DNA: TGTGCCAGCATGGGCGGGATATACAATGAGCAGTTCTTC. Protein product: CASMGGIYNEQFF.

This clonotype came up a few times. The chain couples TRBV4-3 to TRBJ1-5; D is possibly TRBD1 (6 bases). V lost 2 bases to trimming and J lost 4 bases, with 12 bases between them. CDR1 and CDR2 (germline): LGHNA, YSLEER. This CDR3 has 15 residues. Here the CDR3 DNA reads TGCGCCAGCAGCCAAACCCCGCAGGGGAATCAGCCCCAGCATTTT. Protein product: CASSQTPQGNQPQHF.

The chain combines TRBV20-1 with TRBJ2-3; TRBD2 matches 8 bases. Germline CDR1 and CDR2: DFQATT and SNEGSKA (reference sequence). J gave up 4 bases and V 6 bases, and 6 bases lay outside the gene matches. This CDR3 comprises 13 residues. The CDR3 coding sequence is TGCAGTGCAAAGACGGGGGGGCCAGATACGCAGTATTTT. This encodes CSAKTGGPDTQYF.

This clonotype was counted ten times or more. The chain employs TRBV7-2 and TRBJ1-2, with 9 bases identical to TRBD1. V lost 5 bases, J lost 8 bases, and 6 bases stayed unmatched. Germline V lookup: CDR1 SGHTA, CDR2 FQGNSA. CDR3 length: 13 amino acids. The CDR3 here is CASSPGTGLGYTF. The CDR3 coding sequence is TGTGCCAGCAGCCCTGGGACAGGGCTCGGCTACACCTTC.

This clonotype came up a few times. V usage is TRBV7-9 and J usage is TRBJ2-1, with D tentatively TRBD2 (6 bases). The V gene's germline CDR1 is SEHNR and CDR2 FQNEAQ (reference sequence). The CDR3 is 15 amino acids. The V end was cut by 4 bases, the J end by 2 bases, with 12 bases between. The CDR3 sequence is CASSSRGSTYNEQFF. Written as DNA, the CDR3 is TGTGCCAGCAGCTCTCGGGGGTCTACCTACAATGAGCAGTTCTTC.

This clonotype was seen more than once but under ten times. The V gene is TRBV15, the J gene TRBJ2-2; a possible D gene is TRBD1 (6 bases). Germline CDR1 and CDR2: LNHNV and YYDKDF (reference sequence). V lost 3 bases and J lost 0, with 14 bases in between. This CDR3 has 17 amino acids. As DNA, the CDR3 is TGTGCCACCAGCAGCCCTGGGGGACACTCGAACACCGGGGAGCTGTTTTTT. Its protein product is CATSSPGGHSNTGELFF.

This clonotype was counted many times. The rearrangement links TRBV10-3 to TRBJ1-2, with D perhaps matching TRBD1 (5 bases). This CDR3 is built from 14 residues. Germline CDR1 reads ENHRY; CDR2 reads SYGVKD. Trimming shortened V by 2 bases and J by 4 bases, and 11 bases separated the two germline ends. The CDR3: CAISEGRGSYGYTF. CDR3 sequence (DNA): TGTGCCATCAGTGAGGGGCGGGGGAGCTATGGCTACACCTTC.

V usage is TRBV6-5 and J usage is TRBJ1-5; the match to TRBD1 covers 10 bases. V shed 2 bases, J shed 7 bases, and the junction held 5 bases outside the gene matches. Germline CDR1 MNHEY, CDR2 SVGAGI. This CDR3 comprises 15 residues. The CDR3 region is CASSYAWTGGQPQHF. As DNA, the CDR3 is TGTGCCAGCAGTTACGCCTGGACAGGGGGGCAGCCCCAGCATTTT.